The 13 T cell receptor beta chains in this list originate from one sample, sequenced in a study of T cell responses to AZD1222 COVID-19 vaccine. TCRdb's table, derived via immunoSEQ multiplex PCR, lists solely in-frame clones and lacks some. The data contain 150,000 to 200,000 clones, around 88% of them singletons. Sample: peripheral blood, taken 28 days after the second AZD1222 dose. All receptors derive from an adult who received the AZD1222 COVID-19 vaccine.

The DNA of the CDR3 is TGTGCCAGTAGTATATACGCAGGGGCCTACGAGCAGTACTTC. Its translation is CASSIYAGAYEQYF. This rearrangement joins TRBV19 to TRBJ2-7, with D tentatively TRBD1 (6 bases). CDR3 length equals 14 residues. The V end was cut by 2 bases, the J end by 2 bases, with 10 bases between. Germline V gene lookup returns CDR1 LNHDA and CDR2 SQIVND (reference sequence).

This chain uses TRBV7-2 with TRBJ1-1; no definite D call. V was shortened by 5 bases and J by 8 bases, with 18 bases between the two germline ends. Germline CDR1 and CDR2: SGHTA and FQGNSA. This CDR3 comprises 14 residues. The CDR3 reads CASSQRIMKGEAFF. The CDR3 DNA is TGTGCCAGCAGCCAGCGGATCATGAAGGGAGAAGCTTTCTTT. Using reference TRBV7-2 and TRBJ1-1 for the parts outside the CDR3, the full variable domain is GAGVSQSPSNKVTEKGKDVELRCDPISGHTALYWYRQSLGQGLEFLIYFQGNSAPDKSGLPSDRFSAERTGGSVSTLTIQRTQQEDSAVYLCASSQRIMKGEAFFGQGTRLTVV.

This chain links TRBV7-8 with TRBJ2-3; unclear D gene. Trimming shortened V by 0 bases and J by 1 base, and 8 bases separated the two germline ends. CDR3 length: 15 residues. Germline CDR1 and CDR2: SGHVS and FQNEAQ. Here the CDR3 reads CASSLARAGTDTQYF. CDR3 DNA: TGTGCCAGCAGCTTAGCTCGAGCTGGCACAGATACGCAGTATTTT.

This chain joins TRBV5-4 and TRBJ1-6, with 7 bases identical to TRBD1. This CDR3 is 14 amino acids long. The V and J ends lost 5 bases and 8 bases, in that order; junction bases with no gene match: 7. Germline V CDR1 and CDR2: SGHNT, YYREEE (reference sequence). CDR3 protein: CASRPPGGDSPLHF. The CDR3 bases are TGTGCCAGCAGGCCTCCAGGGGGGGATTCACCCCTCCACTTT.

This clone was picked up one time. The V gene is TRBV28, the J gene TRBJ2-2; 10 bases line up with TRBD2. This CDR3 contains 14 residues. The germline gives CDR1 MDHEN, CDR2 SYDVKM. The CDR3: CASKRGGTTGELFF. The CDR3 DNA sequence: TGTGCTTCGAAGCGGGGGGGGACCACCGGGGAGCTGTTTTTT.

The V call is TRBV11-2, the J call TRBJ1-2; maybe TRBD1 (5 bases). V gave up 0 bases and J gave up 4 bases, with 9 bases separating them. Germline CDR1 is SGHAT and CDR2 is FQNNGV. This CDR3 is 14 amino acids long. The CDR3 DNA follows: TGTGCCAGCAGCTTAGAAGGGGATATCTATGGCTACACCTTC. Translated: CASSLEGDIYGYTF.

V gene TRBV30 combines with J gene TRBJ1-3; the match to TRBD1 covers 9 bases. The CDR3 totals 16 residues. V shed 1 base and J 0 bases; nucleotides not matched to a gene: 4. The germline V gene has CDR1 GTSNPN and CDR2 SVGIG (reference sequence). The CDR3 DNA reads as TGTGCCTGGAGTGGGGACAGGGTGGTCTCTGGAAACACCATATATTTT. Translation: CAWSGDRVVSGNTIYF.

This chain links TRBV23-1 with TRBJ2-2; 10 bases match TRBD2. TRBV23-1 counts as an open reading frame of uncertain function. V shed 0 bases and J 1 base; nucleotides not matched to a gene: 8. The CDR3 extends over 19 amino acids. CDR3 nucleotide sequence: TGCGCCAGCAGTCAATCGACAGCACTAGCGGGGAGGAACACCGGGGAGCTGTTTTTT. Protein: CASSQSTALAGRNTGELFF.

This clone has just a few counts. The V call is TRBV19, the J call TRBJ1-2; TRBD1 matches 10 bases. The CDR3 is 15 residues long. V lost 5 bases, J lost 7 bases, and 10 bases stayed unmatched. Per the germline V gene, CDR1 is LNHDA and CDR2 is SQIVND (reference sequence). CDR3 DNA: TGTGCCAGTAGTCCCTCCGGGACAGGGGAGTTTGGCTACACCTTC. This translates into CASSPSGTGEFGYTF. Variable domain in full (rest from reference TRBV19 and TRBJ1-2): DGGITQSPKYLFRKEGQNVTLSCEQNLNHDAMYWYRQDPGQGLRLIYYSQIVNDFQKGDIAEGYSVSREKKESFPLTVTSAQKNPTAFYLCASSPSGTGEFGYTFGSGTRLTVV.

The chain has TRBV11-3 and TRBJ2-7, with 7 bases that match TRBD2. Germline CDR1 and CDR2: SGHNT and YENEEA. V lost 1 base and J lost 3; bases outside the gene matches: 3. The CDR3 spans 14 residues. Written as DNA, the CDR3 is TGTGCCAGCAGCTTAGGGCGGGGGAGCTACGAGCAGTACTTC. As protein: CASSLGRGSYEQYF.

This chain links TRBV3-1 (or the pseudogene TRBV3-2) with TRBJ2-7; no reliable D call. The CDR3 totals 16 residues. Germline CDR1 is LGHDT and CDR2 is YNNKEL (reference sequence). V was clipped by 0 bases and J by 0 bases, with 12 bases between them. The CDR3 DNA follows: TGTGCCAGCAGCCAAGAGTGGCAGGTGAGCTCCTACGAGCAGTACTTC. Protein product: CASSQEWQVSSYEQYF.

This chain uses TRBV28 with TRBJ1-2, with a weak D call TRBD1 (5 bases). The CDR3 covers 13 residues. Deletions cut 6 bases from V and 2 bases from J, with 10 bases between. CDR1 is MDHEN and CDR2 is SYDVKM in the germline V gene. This CDR3 is CASSRDGNYGYTF. As DNA, the CDR3 is TGTGCCAGCAGCCGGGACGGGAACTATGGCTACACCTTC.

This CDR3 is CATSGSAGDTGELFF. The CDR3 nucleotides read TGTGCCACCAGTGGTAGCGCCGGGGACACCGGGGAGCTGTTTTTT. This rearrangement joins TRBV24-1 to TRBJ2-2, with D maybe TRBD2 (5 bases). Germline V lookup: CDR1 KGHDR, CDR2 SFDVKD. This CDR3 contains 15 residues. V was clipped by 5 bases and J by 3 bases, with 12 bases between them.